One sample yielded the 14 T cell receptor beta chains listed below, sequenced in a study of regulatory T cells in long-lasting Graves disease. Assembly of TCR beta libraries relied on iRepertoire HTBI primers together with Arm-PCR of CDR3 regions. Each CDR3 protein gets one entry after TCRdb re-called the multiplex PCR reads with MiXCR. Of 580,000 or so distinct CDR3 sequences listed, around 15% are singletons. Time point: newly diagnosed GD, antithyroid drugs for less than 3 months. After RNA was extracted from PBMCs, the TCR library was made from it. These data also featured in a second study, about T cells in Graves' hyperthyroidism and ophthalmopathy.

The sequencing used peripheral blood mononuclear cells (PBMCs), collected at new diagnosis, from a patient treated with antithyroid drugs. The receptors originated from a man aged 18 to 30 with Graves disease.

J is TRBJ2-1 and V is TRBV5-1; the match to TRBD2 covers 8 bases. This CDR3 has 13 amino acids. The germline V gene has CDR1 SGHRS and CDR2 YFSETQ. After removal of 4 bases from V and 9 bases from J, the junction contained 6 bases not matched to a gene. CDR3 protein: CASSDTAGAEQFF. The DNA for the CDR3 is TGCGCCAGCAGCGACACAGCGGGGGCTGAGCAGTTCTTC.

This clonotype was counted ten times or more. CDR3 loop: CASSLALGQRYEQYF. The DNA for the CDR3 is TGTGCCAGCAGCTTAGCCCTGGGACAGAGATACGAGCAGTACTTC. The J gene is TRBJ2-7, the V gene TRBV7-9; 7 nucleotides agree with TRBD1. Germline CDR1 is SEHNR and CDR2 is FQNEAQ (reference sequence). The CDR3 is made up of 15 amino acids. V was pared by 0 bases and J by 4 bases, with 6 bases of the junction left unmatched.

A word on this clonotype: Possible read error: a much larger clone is one base away. The CDR3, as DNA: TGCAGTGCTACCGCCGCCACAGGGTTAAACACTGAAGCTTTCTTT. Amino acid sequence: CSATAATGLNTEAFF. The V and J genes are TRBV20-1 and TRBJ1-1, with a possible D match to TRBD1 (6 bases). CDR1 is DFQATT and CDR2 is SNEGSKA in the germline V gene (reference sequence). V dropped 4 bases and J dropped 2 bases, with 17 bases sitting between them. CDR3 length equals 15 residues.

In its sample, this clonotype was seen many times. This chain connects TRBV30 to TRBJ2-1; 9 positions match TRBD2. The CDR3 length is 12 residues. CDR1 GTSNPN and CDR2 SVGIG come from the germline V gene (reference sequence). The V gene end was trimmed by 5 bases and the J gene end by 9 bases; junction bases not matched to a gene: 5. CDR3 nucleotide sequence: TGTGCCTGGCTGGGGACTAGCTTTGAGCAGTTCTTC. Translated, it gives CAWLGTSFEQFF.

This clonotype appeared a few times. This chain uses TRBV7-4 with TRBJ1-2; 12 nucleotides align to TRBD1. Germline-derived CDR1 and CDR2 are SGHVT and SQSDAQ. The CDR3 has 19 amino acids. With V trimmed by 1 base and J by 8 bases, 17 bases remained unmatched. CDR3 bases: TGTGCCAGCAGCTTAGGGGGACAGGGGGCGGCACTTCTTACCCCCGGCTACACCTTC. This codes for CASSLGGQGAALLTPGYTF.

A few counts support this clonotype. The CDR3 DNA reads as TGTGCCAGCAGGCGGACTAGCACTGACTCCTACAATGAGCAGTTCTTC. Translating gives CASRRTSTDSYNEQFF. The chain is built from TRBV6-2 or TRBV6-3 and TRBJ2-1; 8 nucleotides match TRBD2. After removal of 6 bases from V and 0 bases from J, the junction contained 7 bases not matched to a gene. The length of the CDR3 is 16 residues. Germline CDR1 is MNHEY and CDR2 is SVGEGT.

This clonotype has at least ten counts. The chain is built from TRBV30 and TRBJ2-3; D remains unclear. This CDR3 has 12 residues. Germline V lookup: CDR1 GTSNPN, CDR2 SVGIG (reference sequence). The CDR3 loop reads CALGSMADTQYF. In DNA form, the CDR3 reads TGTGCTTTGGGCTCGATGGCCGATACGCAGTATTTT.

The V and J genes are TRBV6-2 or TRBV6-3 and TRBJ2-3; D is unclear. The CDR3 extends over 14 amino acids. V gave up 2 bases and J gave up 4 bases, with 10 bases separating them. CDR1 MNHEY and CDR2 SVGEGT come from the germline V gene. CDR3 bases: TGTGCCAGCAGTTACATGTCAGGCGCAGATACGCAGTATTTT. Protein product: CASSYMSGADTQYF.

The V gene is TRBV14, the J gene TRBJ1-2, with 7 bases fitting TRBD1. Germline CDR1 reads SGHDN; CDR2 reads FVKESK. Trimming at V came to 1 base and at J to 4 bases, leaving 6 bases not matched to a gene. CDR3 length: 15 residues. The CDR3 is CASSQVPGQSYGYTF. For the CDR3, the DNA is TGTGCCAGCAGCCAAGTTCCGGGACAGAGCTATGGCTACACCTTC.

The rearrangement links TRBV7-2 to TRBJ2-3, with D unclear. Trimming cost V 5 bases and J 1 base, with 16 bases left between them. Germline CDR1 reads SGHTA; CDR2 reads FQGNSA. This CDR3 is 16 amino acids long. CDR3 in DNA: TGTGCCAGCAGCCCCTGGGTCACCCCCGGCACAGATACGCAGTATTTT. This gives the protein CASSPWVTPGTDTQYF.

This clonotype has ten or more counts. CDR3 sequence: CASSESGTGAYEQYF. The CDR3 DNA sequence: TGTGCCAGCAGTGAAAGCGGGACAGGGGCCTACGAGCAGTACTTC. The chain employs TRBV6-2 or TRBV6-3 and TRBJ2-7; 10 bases match TRBD1. This CDR3 contains 15 residues. Germline V gives CDR1 MNHEY, CDR2 SVGEGT. V was clipped by 5 bases and J by 2 bases; unmatched bases: 6.

This clonotype was detected ten times or more. The chain is built from TRBV2 and TRBJ1-1; a possible D gene is TRBD1 (5 bases). The CDR3 has 11 residues. The germline gives CDR1 SNHLY, CDR2 FYNNEI. V was clipped by 6 bases and J by 5 bases, with 7 bases between them. The chain's CDR3 is CASSRDTEAFF. CDR3 coding DNA: TGTGCCAGCAGCAGGGATACTGAAGCTTTCTTT.

The chain couples TRBV10-1 to TRBJ2-5; 7 nucleotides line up with TRBD2. V lost 4 bases to trimming and J lost 7 bases; unmatched junction nucleotides: 6. The germline V gene has CDR1 WNHNN and CDR2 SYGVQD (reference sequence). This CDR3 spans 13 amino acids. CDR3 bases: TGCGCCAGCAGTGCGAGCAGGGAGGGGACCCAGTACTTC. Translation: CASSASREGTQYF.

This clonotype was observed a few times. This chain links TRBV9 with TRBJ1-1, with D hard to call. V was trimmed by 4 bases and J by 3 bases, leaving 13 bases between them. In germline, CDR1 is SGDLS, CDR2 YYNGEE. This CDR3 has 14 residues. CDR3 DNA sequence: TGTGCCAGCAGCCCCCGTAAAGGTGACACTGAAGCTTTCTTT. Protein sequence: CASSPRKGDTEAFF.